Listed below are T cell receptor beta chains from one sample, sequenced in a study of blood T cell repertoires in COVID-19. The table came from immunoSEQ multiplex PCR; TCRdb's copy has only in-frame clones and leaves some out. Here the sample spans some 240,000 clones, about three quarters being singletons. The sequenced sample consisted of peripheral blood. All receptors come from a woman in her 70s with acute or convalescent COVID-19. CDR3s include the opening cysteine and the closing phenylalanine or tryptophan. The D gene is left open where the match is weak. Some rows have no size entry. The others give once, few or many, or a class for an expanded clone.

abundance	d_gene	v_gene	j_gene	CDR3nt	CDR3aa
.	.	TRBV5-1	TRBJ1-3	TGCGCCAGCAGTCTAGGGGACTGGACTGGAAACACCATATATTTT	CASSLGDWTGNTIYF
.	.	TRBV5-1	TRBJ1-2	TGCGCCAGCACCGCCGACCTGACCAGGGCGGGGGGCTACACCTTC	CASTADLTRAGGYTF
.	TRBD2	TRBV9	TRBJ2-5	TGTGCCAGCAGCGTAGGATTTAGCGGGGGGGCCACCCAAGAGACCCAGTACTTC	CASSVGFSGGATQETQYF
.	TRBD1	TRBV10-1	TRBJ2-2	TGCGCCAGCAGGAGGGACAGGGCCACCGGGGAGCTGTTTTTT	CASRRDRATGELFF
few	.	TRBV2	TRBJ1-2	TGTGCCAGCAGTGACGGGACGATGAGCGGGCTGTCGGGCTACACCTTC	CASSDGTMSGLSGYTF
.	TRBD2	TRBV19	TRBJ2-1	TGTGCCAGTAGTGGCAACGGACTAGGGCAGTTCTTC	CASSGNGLGQFF
.	TRBD1	TRBV7-2	TRBJ1-3	TGTGCCAGCAGCTTCGACAGGGGGTCGGGAAACACCATATATTTT	CASSFDRGSGNTIYF
.	TRBD1	TRBV4-3	TRBJ2-7	TGCGCCAGCAGCGTACGGACAGGGGGATTGTACGAGCAGTACTTC	CASSVRTGGLYEQYF
.	.	TRBV4-1	TRBJ2-1	TGCGCCAGCAGCCAAGGGACAGACTCCTACAATGAGCAGTTCTTC	CASSQGTDSYNEQFF
.	.	TRBV6-5	TRBJ1-2	TGTGCCAGCAGTTACGGGAGATTCTATGGCTACACCTTC	CASSYGRFYGYTF
.	TRBD1	TRBV2	TRBJ1-4	TGTGCCAGCAGTGAAGGGACAGGCCGCCCCACCGAAAAACTGTTTTTT	CASSEGTGRPTEKLFF
.	TRBD2	TRBV5-1	TRBJ2-3	TGCGCCAGCAGCTTGCTGGGACTAGGTAGCTCAGATACGCAGTATTTT	CASSLLGLGSSDTQYF
once	TRBD2	TRBV2	TRBJ2-7	TGTGCCATAATAGCGCGGGGGGCGTCCCCCTACGAGCAGTACTTC	CAIIARGASPYEQYF
.	.	TRBV5-1	TRBJ2-5	TGCGCCAGCAGTCAGGGGGGAGCGGGGGCAGTCCGGGAGACCCAGTACTTC	CASSQGGAGAVRETQYF
.	.	TRBV27	TRBJ2-3	TGTGCCAGCAGTTTAATGTGGGCAGACACAGATACGCAGTATTTT	CASSLMWADTDTQYF
once	TRBD2	TRBV19	TRBJ2-1	TGTGCCAGTAGTATATATGCTGGGAGCGGGGGTTACAATGAGCAGTTCTTC	CASSIYAGSGGYNEQFF
.	TRBD1	TRBV19	TRBJ2-2	TGTGCCAGTAGTCCTCGACAGGGTCAGGGTGAGCTGTTTTTT	CASSPRQGQGELFF
.	TRBD2	TRBV30	TRBJ2-7	TGTGCCTTGAACCGGGGGGGTACCTACGAGCAGTACTTC	CALNRGGTYEQYF
.	.	TRBV20-1	TRBJ2-5	TGCAGTGCTCTTGCGGGAGAGACCCAGTACTTC	CSALAGETQYF
.	TRBD1	TRBV7-8	TRBJ2-5	TGTGCCAGCAGCTTAAGCCTTGGGACAGGAAAAGGAGAGACCCAGTACTTC	CASSLSLGTGKGETQYF
.	TRBD2	TRBV15	TRBJ2-1	TGTGCCACCACCTACGGGGGGGGGAGATACAATGAGCAGTTCTTC	CATTYGGGRYNEQFF
.	.	TRBV5-1	TRBJ2-3	TGCGCCAGCAGCTTTGGACTTTACACAGATACGCAGTATTTT	CASSFGLYTDTQYF
once	.	TRBV3-1/TRBV3-2	TRBJ2-5	TGTGCCAGCAGCAGTCAGTGTCCTTTCTCTGAGACCCAGTACTTC	CASSSQCPFSETQYF
few	TRBD1	TRBV29-1	TRBJ1-1	TGCAGTACGACAGGGGGGAGTGTCACTGAAGCTTTCTTT	CSTTGGSVTEAFF
.	.	TRBV30	TRBJ1-2	TGTGCCTGGAGTTTAGGGGTTTTAGGCTACACCTTC	CAWSLGVLGYTF
.	.	TRBV6-2/TRBV6-3	TRBJ1-1	TGTGCCAGCAGTTCCACCTTGGACACTTTACCTTTCTTT	CASSSTLDTLPFF
.	.	TRBV30	TRBJ1-6	TGTGCCTGGACAGTTTTACGGGGTTCACCCCTCCACTTT	CAWTVLRGSPLHF
.	.	TRBV4-1	TRBJ2-7	TGCGCCAGCAGCCAAGAGGTCAGGCCAACCTACGAGCAGTACTTC	CASSQEVRPTYEQYF
.	.	TRBV29-1	TRBJ2-5	TGCAGCGCTACAGGGATTGAAGAGACCCAGTACTTC	CSATGIEETQYF
.	.	TRBV6-5	TRBJ1-1	TGTGCCAGCAGCCCCGGGGGGGGTGGAATCGCTGAAGCTTTCTTT	CASSPGGGGIAEAFF
.	TRBD1	TRBV29-1	TRBJ1-1	TGCAGCGCACAGGGGTCGATGAACACTGAAGCTTTCTTT	CSAQGSMNTEAFF
.	TRBD2	TRBV3-1/TRBV3-2	TRBJ2-7	TGTGCCAGCAGCCCCCGAGGTAAGCGGGGCAGCTCCTACGAGCAGTACTTC	CASSPRGKRGSSYEQYF
.	TRBD1	TRBV4-1	TRBJ1-4	TGCGCCAGCAGCCTCCAGGGGGCTTGGGAAAAACTGTTTTTT	CASSLQGAWEKLFF
.	.	TRBV9	TRBJ2-7	TGTGCCAGCAGCGTAGGTGCCGACAGAAGGACCTACGAGCAGTACTTC	CASSVGADRRTYEQYF
.	TRBD1	TRBV2	TRBJ1-1	TGTGCCAGCAGTGGGTGGGACAGGCCCACTGAAGCTTTCTTT	CASSGWDRPTEAFF
.	.	TRBV27	TRBJ2-3	TGTGCCAGCAGTTTGACTCGAGGGACGCAGTATTTT	CASSLTRGTQYF
.	.	TRBV2	TRBJ1-2	TGTGCCAGCAGTGAAGGGGCAGGAACTAGGTATGGCTACACCTTC	CASSEGAGTRYGYTF
few	.	TRBV27	TRBJ2-3	TGTGCCAGCAGTTTAAGGAGGGCTAGCGTAGATACGCAGTATTTT	CASSLRRASVDTQYF
.	TRBD1	TRBV5-4	TRBJ1-2	TGTGCCAGCAGCTTGACAGGGGCGGAGGGCTACACCTTC	CASSLTGAEGYTF
.	.	TRBV2	TRBJ1-5	TGTGCCAGCAGTCAGACTTTAAGCAATCAGCCCCAGCATTTT	CASSQTLSNQPQHF
.	TRBD1	TRBV19	TRBJ2-2	TGTGCCAGTAGTAGGTCAAGGGACAGGGCTACGGCCGGGGAGCTGTTTTTT	CASSRSRDRATAGELFF
.	.	TRBV6-5	TRBJ2-7	TGTGCCAGCAGCAGCACCACCCAGGGTAGCGAGCAGTACTTC	CASSSTTQGSEQYF
.	TRBD1	TRBV11-1	TRBJ2-7	TGTGCCAGCAGCCAAGGGACAGGGGCGTACGAGCAGTACTTC	CASSQGTGAYEQYF
.	TRBD1	TRBV11-2	TRBJ1-2	TGTGCCAGCAGCTTTGACAGGGGTTTTGGCTACACCTTC	CASSFDRGFGYTF
.	TRBD1	TRBV5-1	TRBJ2-3	TGCGCCAGCAGCGTTCAACCGGGACAGGGAAAAGATACGCAGTATTTT	CASSVQPGQGKDTQYF
.	.	TRBV30	TRBJ1-2	TGTGCCTGGAGTGGTCAGGGCGGCTACACCTTC	CAWSGQGGYTF
.	.	TRBV6-5	TRBJ2-7	TGTGCCAGCAGACAGGGATGGACCTACGAGCAGTACTTC	CASRQGWTYEQYF
.	TRBD1	TRBV10-3	TRBJ2-2	TGTGCCATCAGCTCCGGACAGGGGCACGGGGAGCTGTTTTTT	CAISSGQGHGELFF